This T cell receptor beta chain stems from a study of long-term antiretroviral therapy in people with HIV. Study conclusions and caveats: Collection of the blood, which took place between about 2004 and 2018, possibly occurred under older ART regimens. Repertoire dominance by clones expanded before ART was seen at all time points.

The authors ran the immunoSEQ assay, v3.0, at survey level. The repertoire was sequenced with immunoSEQ multiplex PCR; TCRdb's copy has only in-frame clones and lacks some. The sample lists tens of thousands of clones, roughly 80% occurring once. Every specimen provided about 0.9-10 million cryopreserved PBMC before DNA extraction took place. Note on this clone: Antigen unknown.

The sample was unsorted PBMCs, taken 0.3 years after starting antiretroviral therapy. The source is a man aged 18 to 30 with HIV.

The CDR3 sequence is CASSFPPASVYEQYF. DNA for the CDR3: TGTGCCAGCAGCTTCCCCCCAGCGTCAGTTTACGAGCAGTACTTC. The V gene is TRBV11-2, the J gene TRBJ2-7; no definite D call. V gave up 3 bases and J gave up 4 bases, with 16 bases separating them. Germline loops: CDR1 SGHAT, CDR2 FQNNGV. This CDR3 is 15 amino acids long.